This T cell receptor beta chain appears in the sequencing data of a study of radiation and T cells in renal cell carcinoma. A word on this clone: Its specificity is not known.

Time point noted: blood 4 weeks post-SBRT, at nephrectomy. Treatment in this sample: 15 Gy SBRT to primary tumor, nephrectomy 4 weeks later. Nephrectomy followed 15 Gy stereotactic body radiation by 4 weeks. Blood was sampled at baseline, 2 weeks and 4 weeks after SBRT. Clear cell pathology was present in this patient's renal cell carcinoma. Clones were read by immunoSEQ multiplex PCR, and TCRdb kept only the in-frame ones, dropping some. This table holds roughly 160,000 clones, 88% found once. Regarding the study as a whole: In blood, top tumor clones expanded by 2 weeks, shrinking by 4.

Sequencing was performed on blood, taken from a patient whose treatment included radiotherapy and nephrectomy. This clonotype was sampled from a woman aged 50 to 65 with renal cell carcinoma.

The CDR3 region is CATTGATDTQYF. The CDR3 bases are TGTGCCACGACAGGAGCCACAGATACGCAGTATTTT. The chain carries TRBV19 and TRBJ2-3; D is possibly TRBD1 (6 bases). In germline, CDR1 is LNHDA, CDR2 SQIVND (reference sequence). The CDR3 totals 12 residues. V lost 10 bases, J lost 2 bases, and 10 bases lay in between.